The present T cell receptor beta chain was sequenced within a study of T cells after yellow fever vaccination. Study-wide background: With SMART-Seq v4 Ultra Low Input, the fractions containing low cell numbers were prepared.

TCRdb called the 5' RACE reads again in MiXCR, with one record for every CDR3 protein. The sample has 96,000 or so distinct CDR3 sequences, about 8.8% seen once. Germline V CDR1 and CDR2: SGHTA, FQGNSA. The CDR3 spans 12 residues. V shed 0 bases and J shed 6 bases, with 5 bases lying between them. Study-level findings and limits: Clonotypes appearing in both CD4 and CD8 compartments existed, and their share was small. Within FACS-sorted repertoires, abundant clonotypes contaminating from the bulk population could be present.

The material sequenced was CD8+ T cells not binding an NS4B(214-222) dextramer, sorted from PBMCs, taken more than 13 days after the first yellow fever vaccination. This chain joins TRBV7-2 and TRBJ1-1; no clear D gene. This receptor was obtained from a man aged 18 to 35 who received the YFV17D yellow fever vaccine. The CDR3 spells CASSLAGPEAFF. CDR3 in DNA: TGTGCCAGCAGCTTAGCGGGTCCTGAAGCTTTCTTT.